This paragraph reports one T cell receptor (beta chain). What it binds is unknown. Each and every patient relapsed after autologous stem cell transplantation, and patients got differing brentuximab vedotin exposure. CDR3 length: 14 residues. The junction had 2 bases not matched to a gene; V was cut back by 3 bases and J by 5 bases. Germline assignment: CDR1 SEHNR and CDR2 FQNEAQ (reference sequence). The data stem from a study of PD-1 blockade in classical Hodgkin lymphoma. Study-level background: Intravenous nivolumab at 3 mg/kg was given to patients every 2 weeks. Notes on the study in general: The origin of the repertoire differences remains undefined, with disease activity or prior therapy as possible causes. As was reported, newly diagnosed patients showed lower baseline TCR diversity than healthy donors did.

Here immunoSEQ multiplex PCR was the method, and the copy in TCRdb shows in-frame clones only, minus some. The sample records 20,000 to 30,000 clones, approximately 80% being singletons. This sample comprised peripheral blood mononuclear cells (PBMCs), obtained before the second cycle of nivolumab. The chain joins TRBV7-9 to TRBJ2-5; 11 positions match TRBD1. The receptor comes from a human donor with classical Hodgkin lymphoma. CDR3 in amino acids: CASSLDRGRETQYF. CDR3 DNA: TGTGCCAGCAGCTTGGACAGGGGGCGTGAGACCCAGTACTTC.